One sample yielded the 9 T cell receptor beta chains listed below, sequenced in a study of blood T cell repertoires in COVID-19. Method: immunoSEQ multiplex PCR; TCRdb's copy keeps in-frame clones and lacks some. Of 200,000 to 250,000 clones in the sample, roughly 84% were seen once. The sequencing input was PBMCs or T cells enriched from blood (not recorded which). The origin of the receptors is a woman in her thirties or forties who had recovered from COVID-19.

V usage is TRBV6-6 and J usage is TRBJ2-2, with 12 bases matching TRBD2. In germline, CDR1 is MNHNY, CDR2 SVGAGI (reference sequence). This CDR3 contains 16 residues. J was trimmed by 2 bases and V by 4 bases; bases with no gene match: 2. The CDR3 DNA reads as TGTGCCAGCAGTTTACTAGCGGGAGGCAACACCGGGGAGCTGTTTTTT. It specifies CASSLLAGGNTGELFF.

The chain combines TRBV6-4 with TRBJ2-5; D may be TRBD2 (6 bases). Deletions cut 3 bases from V and 5 bases from J, with 22 bases between. Looked up from germline, CDR1 is MRHNA and CDR2 is SNTAGT. The CDR3 is 17 residues long. CDR3 sequence: CASSELEGLVVWETQYF. The DNA of the CDR3 is TGTGCCAGCAGTGAGTTGGAGGGTCTTGTGGTGTGGGAGACCCAGTACTTC.

The rearrangement links TRBV7-2 to TRBJ2-5, with TRBD1 matching over 7 bases. The CDR3 has 15 residues. Looked up from germline, CDR1 is SGHTA and CDR2 is FQGNSA. Trimming cost V 3 bases and J 3 bases; bases outside gene matches: 7. The CDR3 region has the DNA TGTGCCAGCAGCTTCGACAGGGCCGTGGAAGAGACCCAGTACTTC. As protein: CASSFDRAVEETQYF.

The CDR3 is CASTSTGGGNTIYF. The CDR3 DNA reads TGTGCCAGCACTAGTACAGGGGGTGGAAACACCATATATTTT. The V and J genes are TRBV25-1 and TRBJ1-3, with 8 positions matching TRBD1. The CDR3 is made up of 14 amino acids. The V and J ends lost 7 bases and 3 bases, in that order; junction bases with no gene match: 5. Germline V gene lookup returns CDR1 MGHDK and CDR2 SYGVNS.

The chain links TRBV7-2 to TRBJ2-1; D gene ambiguous. The V end was cut by 0 bases, the J end by 4 bases, with 7 bases between. The CDR3 sequence is 14 residues long. In germline, CDR1 is SGHTA, CDR2 FQGNSA. The CDR3 sequence is CASSLATVYNEQFF. CDR3 in DNA: TGTGCCAGCAGCTTAGCGACTGTGTACAATGAGCAGTTCTTC.

The chain recombines TRBV19 with TRBJ2-7, with 8 bases aligning to TRBD1. Germline V lookup: CDR1 LNHDA, CDR2 SQIVND (reference sequence). The CDR3 spans 14 residues. V lost 5 bases, J lost 5 bases, and 8 bases stayed unmatched. The CDR3 DNA is TGTGCCAGTAGTTTCGGACAGGGAAGCGACGAGCAGTACTTC. Translated, it gives CASSFGQGSDEQYF.

This rearrangement joins TRBV7-8 to TRBJ2-3, with TRBD2 identical over 12 bases. CDR3 length: 17 amino acids. Trimming cost V 3 bases and J 3 bases; bases outside gene matches: 7. The germline gives CDR1 SGHVS, CDR2 FQNEAQ. The CDR3 spells CASSFEGLAGTTDTQYF. The CDR3 nucleotides read TGTGCCAGCAGCTTCGAAGGACTAGCGGGAACGACAGATACGCAGTATTTT.

The genes are TRBV28 and TRBJ2-7; D remains unclear. Germline lookup yields CDR1 MDHEN and CDR2 SYDVKM. This CDR3 has 12 amino acids. Trimming cost V 3 bases and J 3 bases, with 6 bases left between them. As DNA, the CDR3 is TGTGCCAGCAGTTTTGAGGACTACGAGCAGTACTTC. Its translation is CASSFEDYEQYF.

The chain recombines TRBV5-1 with TRBJ2-3, with TRBD2 identical over 16 bases. From germline, CDR1 is SGHRS and CDR2 YFSETQ. The CDR3 loop spans 18 amino acids. The V and J ends lost 7 bases and 2 bases, in that order; junction bases with no gene match: 10. The chain's CDR3 is CASGYGTSGRASTDTQYF. The CDR3 nucleotides read TGCGCCAGCGGATATGGGACTAGCGGGAGGGCTTCCACAGATACGCAGTATTTT.